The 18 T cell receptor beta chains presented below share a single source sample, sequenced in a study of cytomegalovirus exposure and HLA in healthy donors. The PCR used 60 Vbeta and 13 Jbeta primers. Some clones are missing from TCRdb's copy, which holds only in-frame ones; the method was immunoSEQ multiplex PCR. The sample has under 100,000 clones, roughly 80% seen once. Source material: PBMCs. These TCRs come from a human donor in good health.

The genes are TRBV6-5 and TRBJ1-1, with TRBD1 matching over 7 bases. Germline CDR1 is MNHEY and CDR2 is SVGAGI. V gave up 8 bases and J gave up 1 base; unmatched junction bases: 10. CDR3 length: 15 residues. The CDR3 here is CASYPGQRTNTEAFF. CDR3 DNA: TGTGCCAGCTACCCGGGACAGAGGACGAACACTGAAGCTTTCTTT.

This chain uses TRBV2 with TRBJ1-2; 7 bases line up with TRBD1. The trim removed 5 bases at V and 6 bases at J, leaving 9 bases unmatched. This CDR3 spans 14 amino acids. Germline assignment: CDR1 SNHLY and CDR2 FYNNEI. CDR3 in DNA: TGTGCCAGCAGTACCCGACAGGGTCAGGATGGCTACACCTTC. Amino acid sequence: CASSTRQGQDGYTF. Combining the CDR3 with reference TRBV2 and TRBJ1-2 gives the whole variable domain EPEVTQTPSHQVTQMGQEVILRCVPISNHLYFYWYRQILGQKVEFLVSFYNNEISEKSEIFDDQFSVERPDGSNFTLKIRSTKLEDSAMYFCASSTRQGQDGYTFGSGTRLTVV.

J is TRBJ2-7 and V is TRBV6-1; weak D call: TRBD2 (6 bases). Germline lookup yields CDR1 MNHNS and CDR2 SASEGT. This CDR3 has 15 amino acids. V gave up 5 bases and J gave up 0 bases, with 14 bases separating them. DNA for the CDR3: TGTGCCAGCAGTAAGGGACTGTTAAGCTCCTACGAGCAGTACTTC. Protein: CASSKGLLSSYEQYF.

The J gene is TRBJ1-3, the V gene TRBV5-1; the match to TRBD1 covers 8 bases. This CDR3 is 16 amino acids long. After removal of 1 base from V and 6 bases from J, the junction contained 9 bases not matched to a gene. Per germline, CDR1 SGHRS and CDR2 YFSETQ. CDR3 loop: CASSLMTGAGENTIYF. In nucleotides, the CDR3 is TGCGCCAGCAGCTTGATGACAGGGGCGGGGGAAAACACCATATATTTT.

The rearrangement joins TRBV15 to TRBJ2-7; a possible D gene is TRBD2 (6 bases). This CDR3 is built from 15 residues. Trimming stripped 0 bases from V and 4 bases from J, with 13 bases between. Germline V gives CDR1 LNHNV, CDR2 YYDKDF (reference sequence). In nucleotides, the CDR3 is TGTGCCACCAGCAGAGAGGCAGGGACTCTGTACGAGCAGTACTTC. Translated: CATSREAGTLYEQYF.

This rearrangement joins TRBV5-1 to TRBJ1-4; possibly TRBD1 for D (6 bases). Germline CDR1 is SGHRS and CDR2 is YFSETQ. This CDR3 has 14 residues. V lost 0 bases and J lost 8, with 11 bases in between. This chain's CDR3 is CASSLEGQGEKLFF. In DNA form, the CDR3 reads TGCGCCAGCAGCTTGGAGGGGCAGGGGGAAAAACTGTTTTTT. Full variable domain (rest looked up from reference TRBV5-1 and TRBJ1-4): KAGVTQTPRYLIKTRGQQVTLSCSPISGHRSVSWYQQTPGQGLQFLFEYFSETQRNKGNFPGRFSGRQFSNSRSEMNVSTLELGDSALYLCASSLEGQGEKLFFGSGTQLSVL.

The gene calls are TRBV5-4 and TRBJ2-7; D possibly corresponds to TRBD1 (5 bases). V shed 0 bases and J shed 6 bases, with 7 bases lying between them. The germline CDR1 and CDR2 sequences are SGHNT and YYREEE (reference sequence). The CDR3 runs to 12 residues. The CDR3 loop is CASSLDRTEQYF. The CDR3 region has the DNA TGTGCCAGCAGCTTGGACAGGACCGAGCAGTACTTC.

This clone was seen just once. The DNA for the CDR3 is TGCGCCAGCAGTGAACTAGCGCATTTTGGCAATCAGCCCCAGCATTTT. Translation: CASSELAHFGNQPQHF. The chain employs TRBV10-2 and TRBJ1-5; no definite D call. Per the germline V gene, CDR1 is WSHSY and CDR2 is SAAADI. V lost 3 bases and J lost 2, with 14 bases in between. This CDR3 is built from 16 residues.

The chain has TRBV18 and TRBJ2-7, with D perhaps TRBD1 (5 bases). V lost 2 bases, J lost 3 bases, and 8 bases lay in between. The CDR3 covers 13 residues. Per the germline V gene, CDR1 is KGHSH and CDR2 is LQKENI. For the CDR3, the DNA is TGTGCCAGCTCACCAGCCCAGGGCTACGAGCAGTACTTC. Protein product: CASSPAQGYEQYF. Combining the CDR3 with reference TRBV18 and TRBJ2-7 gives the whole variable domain NAGVMQNPRHLVRRRGQEARLRCSPMKGHSHVYWYRQLPEEGLKFMVYLQKENIIDESGMPKERFSAEFPKEGPSILRIQQVVRGDSAAYFCASSPAQGYEQYFGPGTRLTVT.

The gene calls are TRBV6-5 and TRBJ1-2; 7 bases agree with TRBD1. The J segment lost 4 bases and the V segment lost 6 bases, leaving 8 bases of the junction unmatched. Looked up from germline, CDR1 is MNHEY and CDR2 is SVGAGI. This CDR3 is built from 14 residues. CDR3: CASSPQGPSYGYTF. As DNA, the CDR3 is TGTGCCAGCAGCCCACAGGGGCCCTCCTATGGCTACACCTTC.

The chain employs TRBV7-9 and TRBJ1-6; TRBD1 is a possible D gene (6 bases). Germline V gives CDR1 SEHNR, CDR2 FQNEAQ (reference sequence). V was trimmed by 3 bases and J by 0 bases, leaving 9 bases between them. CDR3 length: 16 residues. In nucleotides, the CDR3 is TGTGCCAGCAGCTTGCAGGGGAGCTCCTATAATTCACCCCTCCACTTT. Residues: CASSLQGSSYNSPLHF. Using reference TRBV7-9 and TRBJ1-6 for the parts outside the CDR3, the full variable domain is DTGVSQNPRHKITKRGQNVTFRCDPISEHNRLYWYRQTLGQGPEFLTYFQNEAQLEKSRLLSDRFSAERPKGSFSTLEIQRTEQGDSAMYLCASSLQGSSYNSPLHFGNGTRLTVT.

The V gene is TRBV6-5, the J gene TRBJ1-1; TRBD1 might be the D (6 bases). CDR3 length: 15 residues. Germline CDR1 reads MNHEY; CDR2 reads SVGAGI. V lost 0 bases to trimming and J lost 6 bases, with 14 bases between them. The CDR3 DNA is TGTGCCAGCAGTTACTCGACGGGGACACGGGCTGAAGCTTTCTTT. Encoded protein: CASSYSTGTRAEAFF.

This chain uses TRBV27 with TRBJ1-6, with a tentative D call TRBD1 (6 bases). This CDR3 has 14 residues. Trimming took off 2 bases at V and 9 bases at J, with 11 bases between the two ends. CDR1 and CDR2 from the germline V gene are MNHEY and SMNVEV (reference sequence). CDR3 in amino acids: CASSLGGAGSPLHF. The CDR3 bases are TGTGCCAGCAGTTTAGGGGGGGCGGGTTCACCCCTCCACTTT.

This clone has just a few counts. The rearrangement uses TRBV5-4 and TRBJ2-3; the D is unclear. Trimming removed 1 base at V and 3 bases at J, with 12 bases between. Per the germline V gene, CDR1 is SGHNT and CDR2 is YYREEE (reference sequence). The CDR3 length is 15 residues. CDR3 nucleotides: TGTGCCAGCAGCTTGTCAGGCCCGGAAACAGATACGCAGTATTTT. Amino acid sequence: CASSLSGPETDTQYF. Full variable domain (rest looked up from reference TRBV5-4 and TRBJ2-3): ETGVTQSPTHLIKTRGQQVTLRCSSQSGHNTVSWYQQALGQGPQFIFQYYREEENGRGNFPPRFSGLQFPNYSSELNVNALELDDSALYLCASSLSGPETDTQYFGPGTRLTVL.

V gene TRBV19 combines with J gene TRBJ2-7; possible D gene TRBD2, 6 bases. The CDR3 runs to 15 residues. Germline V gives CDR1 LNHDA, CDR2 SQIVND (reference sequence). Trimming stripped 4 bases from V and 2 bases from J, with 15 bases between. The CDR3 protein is CASSTVEGLAYEQYF. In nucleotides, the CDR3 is TGTGCCAGTAGTACCGTGGAGGGGCTCGCCTACGAGCAGTACTTC.

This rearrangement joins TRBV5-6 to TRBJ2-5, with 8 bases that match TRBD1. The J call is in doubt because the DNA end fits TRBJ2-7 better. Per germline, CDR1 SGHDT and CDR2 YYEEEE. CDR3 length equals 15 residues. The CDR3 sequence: CASSGKDRATYEQYF. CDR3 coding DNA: TGTGCCAGCAGCGGGAAGGACAGGGCCACCTACGAGCAGTACTTC.

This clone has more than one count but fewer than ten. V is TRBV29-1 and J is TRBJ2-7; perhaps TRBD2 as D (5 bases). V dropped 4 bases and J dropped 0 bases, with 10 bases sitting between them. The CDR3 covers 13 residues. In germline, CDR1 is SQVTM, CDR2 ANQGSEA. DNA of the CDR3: TGCAGCGTTGGAGGGCCTAGCTCCTACGAGCAGTACTTC. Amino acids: CSVGGPSSYEQYF.

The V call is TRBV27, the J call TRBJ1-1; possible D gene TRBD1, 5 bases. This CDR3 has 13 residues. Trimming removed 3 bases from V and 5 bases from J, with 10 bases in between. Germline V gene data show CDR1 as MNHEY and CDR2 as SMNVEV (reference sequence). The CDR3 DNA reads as TGTGCCAGCAGTTTCACCGGGGGGACTGAAGCTTTCTTT. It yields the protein CASSFTGGTEAFF.